The 18 T cell receptor beta chains below come from one sample, sequenced in a study of T cells after yellow fever vaccination. TCRdb used MiXCR to reprocess the 5' RACE reads, holding one entry per CDR3 protein. The sample comprises about 99,000 distinct CDR3 sequences, under 7% of which are singletons, and about two fifths rests with the top ten. Sequenced material: CD8+ T cells sorted from PBMCs, taken 10 days after the yellow fever booster vaccination. These receptors were collected from a man aged 18 to 29 who received the YFV17D yellow fever vaccine.

This clonotype has a handful of counts. J is TRBJ2-1 and V is TRBV30, with a weak D call TRBD1 (6 bases). Germline lookup yields CDR1 GTSNPN and CDR2 SVGIG (reference sequence). This CDR3 has 14 residues. V lost 4 bases and J lost 0, with 10 bases in between. The CDR3 DNA reads TGTGCCTGGAAACGAGGGGGCTCCTACAATGAGCAGTTCTTC. This codes for CAWKRGGSYNEQFF.

This clonotype was detected ten times or more. CDR3 DNA: TGTGCCAGCAGCTTAGATCCCTACAATGAGCAGTTCTTC. This encodes CASSLDPYNEQFF. V gene TRBV7-2 combines with J gene TRBJ2-1; D is unresolved. Per the germline V gene, CDR1 is SGHTA and CDR2 is FQGNSA. There are 13 residues in the CDR3. The V gene lost 1 base and the J gene lost 2 bases, with 3 bases spanning the gap.

This clonotype was detected only a few times. The chain uses TRBV27 and TRBJ1-3; 9 nucleotides line up with TRBD1. CDR3 length equals 15 residues. Per germline, CDR1 MNHEY and CDR2 SMNVEV (reference sequence). The J segment lost 2 bases and the V segment lost 6 bases, leaving 5 bases of the junction unmatched. The CDR3 DNA reads as TGTGCCAGCAGGGATGGACAGGGGACTGGAAACACCATATATTTT. It specifies CASRDGQGTGNTIYF.

This clonotype was found many times. This chain connects TRBV12-3 or TRBV12-4 to TRBJ2-7; 9 bases match TRBD2. The length of the CDR3 is 16 residues. V shed 5 bases and J 6 bases; nucleotides not matched to a gene: 14. CDR3 in amino acids: CASSPQRLAGGPEQYF. In DNA form, the CDR3 reads TGTGCCAGCAGTCCTCAAAGGCTCGCGGGGGGGCCCGAGCAGTACTTC.

The J gene is TRBJ2-5, the V gene TRBV20-1, with D uncertain. The V gene lost 3 bases and the J gene lost 1 base, with 15 bases spanning the gap. The germline V gene encodes CDR1 DFQATT and CDR2 SNEGSKA (reference sequence). The CDR3 length is 15 residues. CDR3 sequence reads: CSARALNELQETQYF. The CDR3 nucleotides read TGCAGTGCTAGGGCCCTTAATGAACTCCAAGAGACCCAGTACTTC.

This clonotype was detected a few times. The DNA for the CDR3 is TGCAGTGCTAGACAGGGTTACACTGAAGCTTTCTTT. Its protein is CSARQGYTEAFF. The gene calls are TRBV20-1 and TRBJ1-1; tentatively, D is TRBD1 (5 bases). V dropped 2 bases and J dropped 3 bases, with 7 bases sitting between them. Germline CDR1 DFQATT, CDR2 SNEGSKA (reference sequence). The CDR3 is 12 amino acids.

This clonotype was counted a few times. V usage is TRBV29-1 and J usage is TRBJ2-7; TRBD2 agrees at 7 bases. The V segment lost 8 bases and the J segment 8 bases; nucleotides outside the gene matches: 6. The CDR3 consists of 10 residues. Germline CDR1 SQVTM, CDR2 ANQGSEA. For the CDR3, the DNA is TGCAGCCCCGGGGGGTGGCAGCAGTACTTC. Translation gives CSPGGWQQYF.

This clonotype was detected only a few times. V and J are TRBV4-3 and TRBJ1-1, with D possibly TRBD1 on 5 matching bases. The CDR3 length is 15 residues. V lost 2 bases to trimming and J lost 1 base, with 11 bases between them. Germline V gene sequence: CDR1 LGHNA, CDR2 YSLEER. As DNA, the CDR3 is TGCGCCAGCAGCCAACGAGGGGACGGGAACACTGAAGCTTTCTTT. Protein sequence: CASSQRGDGNTEAFF.

V is TRBV6-6 and J is TRBJ1-1; D ambiguous. Germline values: CDR1 MNHNY, CDR2 SVGAGI (reference sequence). V shed 6 bases and J shed 6 bases, with 14 bases lying between them. The CDR3 is 13 amino acids. As DNA, the CDR3 is TGTGCCAGCAGCGCCTTACCGGGAGCTGAAGCTTTCTTT. Translated: CASSALPGAEAFF.

Ten or more counts support this clonotype. The gene calls are TRBV27 and TRBJ2-1; TRBD2 aligns across 14 bases. The trim removed 3 bases at V and 4 bases at J, leaving 2 bases unmatched. The germline gives CDR1 MNHEY, CDR2 SMNVEV (reference sequence). The CDR3 contains 16 residues. The CDR3 here is CASSFGTSGGYNEQFF. DNA of the CDR3: TGTGCCAGCAGTTTTGGGACTAGCGGGGGTTACAATGAGCAGTTCTTC.

CDR3 in amino acids: CASSQDPGRGYGYTF. The DNA of the CDR3 is TGCGCCAGCAGCCAAGATCCGGGACGGGGGTATGGCTACACCTTC. V usage is TRBV4-1 and J usage is TRBJ1-2, with a weak D call TRBD1 (5 bases). From germline, CDR1 is MGHRA and CDR2 YSYEKL. V was shortened by 0 bases and J by 5 bases, with 13 bases between the two germline ends. This CDR3 spans 15 amino acids.

This clonotype turned up a few times. This chain links TRBV27 with TRBJ2-7, with TRBD2 identical over 8 bases. Trimming at V came to 5 bases and at J to 2 bases, leaving 2 bases not matched to a gene. CDR1 is MNHEY, CDR2 SMNVEV, per germline (reference sequence). This CDR3 spans 13 amino acids. As DNA, the CDR3 is TGTGCCAGCAGTGCGCGGGGGGCCTACGAGCAGTACGTC. Its protein product is CASSARGAYEQYV.

This clonotype turned up a few times. The chain combines TRBV6-2 or TRBV6-3 with TRBJ1-5; D remains ambiguous. Trimming took 2 bases from V and 0 from J, leaving 8 bases between them. Germline V gene sequence: CDR1 MNHEY, CDR2 SVGEGT. This CDR3 region has 15 residues. CDR3 amino acids: CASSYHPDSNQPQHF. The CDR3 DNA reads TGTGCCAGCAGTTACCACCCCGATAGCAATCAGCCCCAGCATTTT.

The table lists this clonotype with a few counts. The V call is TRBV29-1, the J call TRBJ2-7; D possibly corresponds to TRBD1 (6 bases). This CDR3 has 13 residues. Germline CDR1 reads SQVTM; CDR2 reads ANQGSEA. Trimming removed 7 bases at V and 4 bases at J, with 17 bases between. In DNA form, the CDR3 reads TGCAGCGCAGGGGCAGGTGTTCTTTACGAGCAGTACTTC. Protein: CSAGAGVLYEQYF.

This clonotype turned up a few times. The CDR3 sequence is CASSAPGGRGSYNEQFF. The DNA of the CDR3 is TGTGCCAGCAGCGCGCCGGGGGGCCGAGGCTCCTACAATGAGCAGTTCTTC. This sequence joins TRBV9 and TRBJ2-1; a weak D match, TRBD2 (7 bases). The V gene's germline CDR1 is SGDLS and CDR2 YYNGEE. Trimming took 3 bases from V and 0 from J, leaving 16 bases between them. This CDR3 contains 17 residues.

This clonotype was seen more than once but under ten times. This chain links TRBV7-3 with TRBJ1-2; possible D gene TRBD1, 6 bases. Germline V gives CDR1 SGHTA, CDR2 FQGTGA. V was shortened by 2 bases and J by 1 base, with 11 bases between the two germline ends. This CDR3 is built from 15 residues. CDR3 protein: CASSLLPDSNYGYTF. DNA of the CDR3: TGTGCCAGCAGCTTACTCCCGGACAGTAACTATGGCTACACCTTC.

This clonotype was observed a handful of times. The genes are TRBV6-4 and TRBJ2-3; D not certain. In germline, CDR1 is MRHNA, CDR2 SNTAGT. The V and J ends lost 2 bases and 4 bases respectively, with 13 bases between them. CDR3 length equals 15 residues. This CDR3 reads CASSDGVGRPDTQYF. CDR3 coding DNA: TGTGCCAGCAGTGACGGGGTTGGGCGTCCAGATACGCAGTATTTT.

The V and J genes are TRBV7-6 and TRBJ2-3; 9 bases map to TRBD2. With V trimmed by 3 bases and J by 2 bases, 3 bases remained unmatched. Per the germline V gene, CDR1 is SGHVS and CDR2 is FNYEAQ. The CDR3 has 15 amino acids. The CDR3 DNA follows: TGTGCCAGCAGCTTCGGCGGGGGGGTCACAGATACGCAGTATTTT. This gives the protein CASSFGGGVTDTQYF.